What follows are 18 T cell receptor beta chains derived from one specimen sequenced in a study of blood T cells in healthy people across ages. A sample-barcoded 5' primer and a J-beta primer mix were used in a second PCR of about 7 to 12 cycles. TCRdb reprocessed the 5' RACE reads via MiXCR and lists one record per CDR3 protein. The repertoire has approximately 830,000 distinct CDR3 sequences, around 62% of them found once; the top ten carry roughly 25%. The specimen was blood. The receptor set was obtained from a young man in good health.

The V and J genes are TRBV5-1 and TRBJ2-7; 8 bases are a match to TRBD2. V shed 6 bases, J shed 6 bases, and the junction held 5 bases outside the gene matches. The germline V gene encodes CDR1 SGHRS and CDR2 YFSETQ. CDR3 size: 12 residues. As DNA, the CDR3 is TGCGCCAGCAACCCGGGAGGGGGCGAGCAGTACTTC. Protein: CASNPGGGEQYF. The full variable domain, rest sourced from reference TRBV5-1 and TRBJ2-7, is KAGVTQTPRYLIKTRGQQVTLSCSPISGHRSVSWYQQTPGQGLQFLFEYFSETQRNKGNFPGRFSGRQFSNSRSEMNVSTLELGDSALYLCASNPGGGEQYFGPGTRLTVT.

The chain joins TRBV20-1 to TRBJ2-7; TRBD1 is a possible D gene (5 bases). The ends were cut back, 5 bases at V and 3 bases at J, with 11 bases in the middle. The germline CDR1 and CDR2 sequences are DFQATT and SNEGSKA (reference sequence). CDR3 size: 12 residues. CDR3 in amino acids: CSAAGNFYEQYF. In nucleotides, the CDR3 is TGCAGTGCTGCAGGGAACTTCTACGAGCAGTACTTC.

The chain recombines TRBV4-3 with TRBJ2-3; 7 bases fit TRBD2. The germline V gene has CDR1 LGHNA and CDR2 YSLEER. With V trimmed by 1 base and J by 3 bases, 10 bases remained unmatched. This CDR3 region has 17 residues. The CDR3 region has the DNA TGCGCCAGCAGCCAAGGGTTGCGCGGGGGAGGAACAGATACGCAGTATTTT. Translating it yields CASSQGLRGGGTDTQYF.

In this sample, this clonotype turned up a few times. V gene TRBV7-2 combines with J gene TRBJ2-1; D is undetermined. CDR1 is SGHTA and CDR2 is FQGNSA in the germline V gene. V was shortened by 2 bases and J by 6 bases, with 11 bases between the two germline ends. The CDR3 length is 14 residues. This CDR3 is CASSLNPNTNEQFF. The CDR3 DNA is TGTGCCAGCAGCTTAAACCCTAATACCAATGAGCAGTTCTTC.

This chain links TRBV24-1 with TRBJ2-5; TRBD1 matches 7 bases. Germline V gene lookup returns CDR1 KGHDR and CDR2 SFDVKD. The trim removed 5 bases at V and 4 bases at J, leaving 9 bases unmatched. CDR3 size: 15 residues. This CDR3 reads CATSAMKGARETQYF. CDR3 coding DNA: TGTGCCACCAGTGCTATGAAGGGGGCCCGAGAGACCCAGTACTTC.

This chain joins TRBV6-5 and TRBJ1-5; D is possibly TRBD1 (5 bases). The length of the CDR3 is 15 residues. In germline, CDR1 is MNHEY, CDR2 SVGAGI. Trimming cost V 5 bases and J 4 bases, with 15 bases left between them. The DNA of the CDR3 is TGTGCCAGCAGTCCCGGGCAGTGGGGGAATCAGCCCCAGCATTTT. Translated, it gives CASSPGQWGNQPQHF.

The chain uses TRBV2 and TRBJ2-6; TRBD1 is a possible D gene (5 bases). From germline, CDR1 is SNHLY and CDR2 FYNNEI. Trimming shortened V by 4 bases and J by 1 base, and 11 bases separated the two germline ends. There are 16 residues in the CDR3. CDR3 sequence: CASSGYQGSGANVLTF. CDR3 nucleotides: TGTGCCAGCAGTGGATATCAGGGTTCTGGGGCCAACGTCCTGACTTTC.

The chain employs TRBV20-1 and TRBJ2-1; 8 bases are a match to TRBD2. The J call is uncertain, as TRBJ2-7 better fits the DNA end. The CDR3 has 16 residues. From germline, CDR1 is DFQATT and CDR2 SNEGSKA (reference sequence). The CDR3 DNA reads as TGCAGTGCTAGAATTTACGGGGGGGCGTCCTACAATGAGCAGTACTTC. Its protein is CSARIYGGASYNEQYF.

This clonotype showed up just a few times. This chain connects TRBV7-3 to TRBJ2-6; perhaps D is TRBD1 or TRBD2 (5 bases each). The germline V and J ends were trimmed by 2 bases and 2 bases, with 10 bases remaining between them. The CDR3 consists of 16 residues. The germline V gene encodes CDR1 SGHTA and CDR2 FQGTGA. As DNA, the CDR3 is TGTGCCAGCAGCTTATCTCGGGGACCTGGGGCCAACGTCCTGACTTTC. This sequence encodes CASSLSRGPGANVLTF.

The chain has TRBV7-2 and TRBJ2-7; 9 bases line up with TRBD1. Germline CDR1 SGHTA, CDR2 FQGNSA. V shed 4 bases and J 4 bases; nucleotides not matched to a gene: 8. The CDR3 totals 15 residues. In DNA, the CDR3 is TGTGCCAGCAGCTATTGGACAGGGGAAAGGTACGAGCAGTACTTC. Its translation is CASSYWTGERYEQYF.

The chain employs TRBV10-2 and TRBJ2-3; TRBD1 or TRBD2 may be the D gene (6 bases each). The V end lost 1 base, the J end lost 0 bases, and 17 bases lay between the germline ends. The CDR3 spans 18 residues. Germline loops: CDR1 WSHSY, CDR2 SAAADI. CDR3 in DNA: TGCGCCAGCAGTGAGTTCCCGAGGGGGGCATCTAGCACAGATACGCAGTATTTT. Protein sequence: CASSEFPRGASSTDTQYF.

V usage is TRBV9 and J usage is TRBJ2-5, with D uncertain. V lost 0 bases and J lost 2, with 11 bases in between. Germline CDR1 reads SGDLS; CDR2 reads YYNGEE. CDR3 size: 15 residues. This chain's CDR3 is CASSVDSRVQETQYF. For the CDR3, the DNA is TGTGCCAGCAGCGTAGATTCCCGGGTACAAGAGACCCAGTACTTC.

The sample holds one count of this clonotype. The chain employs TRBV12-3 or TRBV12-4 and TRBJ2-7; no clear D. Trimming left V 5 bases short and J 0 bases short, with 8 bases between. CDR3 length: 13 residues. In DNA, the CDR3 is TGTGCCAGCAGTGTAACCGTCTCCTACGAGCAGTACTTC. Encoded protein: CASSVTVSYEQYF.

This clonotype appeared a few times. The chain uses TRBV29-1 and TRBJ2-1, with D possibly TRBD2 on 5 matching bases. Germline V gene data show CDR1 as SQVTM and CDR2 as ANQGSEA. The V and J ends lost 7 bases and 6 bases respectively, with 19 bases between them. There are 14 residues in the CDR3. The CDR3 loop is CSAPARGRLNEQFF. CDR3 bases: TGCAGCGCCCCCGCCCGGGGTCGCCTCAATGAGCAGTTCTTC.

The CDR3 loop reads CASSLSYIGELFF. The CDR3 DNA reads as TGTGCCAGCAGCTTAAGTTATATCGGGGAGCTGTTTTTT. The chain is built from TRBV5-4 and TRBJ2-2; D gene uncertain. Trimming took 2 bases from V and 7 from J, leaving 9 bases between them. The V gene's germline CDR1 is SGHNT and CDR2 YYREEE (reference sequence). CDR3 length equals 13 residues.

This chain joins TRBV4-3 and TRBJ2-7, with 15 bases matching TRBD2. The J call may be faulty, since TRBJ2-5 better matches the DNA end. The CDR3 is made up of 17 amino acids. CDR1 and CDR2 from the germline V gene are LGHNA and YSLEER. The DNA of the CDR3 is TGCGCCAGCAGCCAAGATCGCGGGACTAGCGGGGGGTTGACCCAGTACTTC. Amino acid sequence: CASSQDRGTSGGLTQYF.

About this clonotype itself: This may come from a read error, since a much larger clone is one base off. The CDR3 nucleotides are TGTGCCAGCAGCCAACGGCAGGGTGGCACAGATACGCAGTATTTT. Translation: CASSQRQGGTDTQYF. The chain has TRBV16 and TRBJ2-3, with D perhaps matching TRBD1 (5 bases). Germline CDR1 reads KGHSY; CDR2 reads FQNENV. Trimming removed 2 bases from V and 1 base from J, with 10 bases in between. The CDR3 runs to 15 residues.

Ten or more counts support this clonotype. The chain uses TRBV7-2 and TRBJ2-5; 14 positions agree with TRBD2. The CDR3 consists of 19 residues. The germline V gene encodes CDR1 SGHTA and CDR2 FQGNSA. V dropped 1 base and J dropped 2; count of bases not matched to a gene: 9. CDR3 nucleotide sequence: TGTGCCAGCAGCTTAGGGGCTCGGACTAGCGGGGGGATGCAAGAGACCCAGTACTTC. Translation: CASSLGARTSGGMQETQYF.